The text below deals with one T cell receptor (beta chain). Antigen: not known. These data come from a study of shared clonotypes between healthy human individuals. The wider study: Each donor contributed plates that comprised three CD4 naive, three CD4 memory, two CD8 naive and one CD8 memory.

Study observations and caveats: The study drew on few donors, limiting represented genetic and exposure-history diversity.

Both subsets, CD45RA+ naive and CD45RA-negative memory, were split from the CD4+ cells. Profiled with immunoSEQ multiplex PCR; TCRdb holds only in-frame clones, not every one. The sample has about 2,500,000 clones; more than 80% are singletons. Sample: naive CD4+ T cells sorted from blood. As for subset: CD45RA+ positively selected. The sequence was obtained from a man between 18 and 29 years old in good health.

The CDR3 is CASRNQLGLEQFF. CDR3 sequence (DNA): TGTGCCAGCAGAAACCAACTAGGTCTCGAGCAGTTCTTC. The chain uses TRBV6-1 and TRBJ2-1; D is perhaps TRBD2 (5 bases). The CDR3 covers 13 residues. CDR1 and CDR2 (germline): MNHNS, SASEGT. Trimming took 6 bases from V and 10 from J, leaving 16 bases between them.